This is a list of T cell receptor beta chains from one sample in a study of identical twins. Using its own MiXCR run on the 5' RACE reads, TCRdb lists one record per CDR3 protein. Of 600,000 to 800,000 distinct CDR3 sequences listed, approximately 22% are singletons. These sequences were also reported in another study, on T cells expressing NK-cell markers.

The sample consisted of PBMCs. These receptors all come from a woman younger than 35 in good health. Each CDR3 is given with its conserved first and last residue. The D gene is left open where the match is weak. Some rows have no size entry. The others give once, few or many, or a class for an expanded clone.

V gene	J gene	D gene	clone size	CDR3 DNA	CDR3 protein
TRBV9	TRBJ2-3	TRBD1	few	TGTGCCAGCAGGAGGGGACAGGGGCAGCGGGGAACGCAGTATTTT	CASRRGQGQRGTQYF
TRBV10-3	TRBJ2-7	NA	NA	TGTGCCATCAGAATCTGGGGGCAAGAGCAGTACTTC	CAIRIWGQEQYF
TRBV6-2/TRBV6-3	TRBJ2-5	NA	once	TGTGCCACGGCGGCTAGACAAGAGACCCAGTACTTC	CATAARQETQYF
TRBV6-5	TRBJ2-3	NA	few	TGTGCCAGCAGTTACTCGGATCTCACAGATACGCAGTATTTT	CASSYSDLTDTQYF
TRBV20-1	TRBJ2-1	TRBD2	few	TGCAGTGCCAGCCTGGGAGCGGGGGGGTCCTACAATGAGCAGTTCTTC	CSASLGAGGSYNEQFF
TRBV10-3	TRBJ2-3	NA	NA	TGTGCCATCAGTCGCGAAGGTGGCGCGGCAGATACGCAGTATTTT	CAISREGGAADTQYF
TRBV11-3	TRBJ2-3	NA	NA	TGTGCCAGCAGTTCGAACCGTCCGGGCAAGTATTTT	CASSSNRPGKYF
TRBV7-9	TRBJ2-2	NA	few	TGTGCCAGCAGGCAGCCCAGCGGACTATCGAACACCGGGGAGCTGTTTTTT	CASRQPSGLSNTGELFF
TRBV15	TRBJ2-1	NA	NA	TGTGCCACCAGCAGAGAGGGGAGCTCCTACAATGAGCAGTTCTTC	CATSREGSSYNEQFF
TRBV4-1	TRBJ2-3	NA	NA	TGCGCCAGCAGCCCCCAAGGGGAGGAGAGCACAGATACGCAGTATTTT	CASSPQGEESTDTQYF
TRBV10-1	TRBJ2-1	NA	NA	TGCGCCAGCAGTGAGTCGTGGCCCCTCGGCTACAATGAGCAGTTCTTC	CASSESWPLGYNEQFF
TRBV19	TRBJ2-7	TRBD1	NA	TGTGCCAGTAGTTCAACAGGGGATCCAACCTACGAGCAGTACTTC	CASSSTGDPTYEQYF
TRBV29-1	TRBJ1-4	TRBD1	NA	TGCAGCGCCCGGACAGGGACTAATGAAAAACTGTTTTTT	CSARTGTNEKLFF
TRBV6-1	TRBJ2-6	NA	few	TGTGCCAGCAGTCCCGACCCAGCTGGGGCCAACGTCCTGACTTTC	CASSPDPAGANVLTF
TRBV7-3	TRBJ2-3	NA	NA	TGTGCCAGCAGCCTGACTGGGGGATACACAGATACGCAGTATTTT	CASSLTGGYTDTQYF
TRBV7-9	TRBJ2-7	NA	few	TGTGCCAGCAGCTCGAAGGACTCTTACGAGCAGTACTTC	CASSSKDSYEQYF
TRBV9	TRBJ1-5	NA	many	TGTGCCAGCAACAAGGGGGGGAAGTATAGCAATCAGCCCCAGCATTTT	CASNKGGKYSNQPQHF
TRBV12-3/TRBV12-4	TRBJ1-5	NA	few	TGTGCCAGCAGCGGTAATCCGGCCGCCGTTTATTTT	CASSGNPAAVYF
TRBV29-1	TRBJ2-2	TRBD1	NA	TGCAGCGTCGACAGGGGAACCGGGGAGCTGTTTTTT	CSVDRGTGELFF
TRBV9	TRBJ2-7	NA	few	TGTGCCAGCAGCGTAGCTGAGAGGGGCCACGAGCAGTACTTC	CASSVAERGHEQYF
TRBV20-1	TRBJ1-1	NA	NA	TGCAGTGCAGTCGACATTTTGAAGGACACTGAAGCTTTCTTT	CSAVDILKDTEAFF
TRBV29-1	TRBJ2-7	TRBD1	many	TGCAGCGTTACCGGGACAGGGGGCTACGAGCAGTACTTC	CSVTGTGGYEQYF
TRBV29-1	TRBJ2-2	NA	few	TGCAGCGTTGAAATCAGTCACCAGCGAACCGGGGAGCTGTTTTTT	CSVEISHQRTGELFF
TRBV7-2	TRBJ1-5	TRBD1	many	TGTGCCAGCAGCCCGAGGACAGGGCGTAGCAATCAGCCCCAGCATTTT	CASSPRTGRSNQPQHF
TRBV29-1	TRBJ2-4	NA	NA	TGCAGCGTTGTCACAAACATTCAGTACTTC	CSVVTNIQYF
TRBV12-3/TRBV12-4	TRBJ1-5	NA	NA	TGTGCCAGCAGGCGACAACTTAGCAATCAGCCCCAGCATTTT	CASRRQLSNQPQHF
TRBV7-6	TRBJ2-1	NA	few	TGTGCCAGCAGCAATCCCCCTGGAGGGGGTTCCTACAATGAGCAGTTCTTC	CASSNPPGGGSYNEQFF
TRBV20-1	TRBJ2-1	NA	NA	TGCAGTGCTCAGCTTTACAATGAGCAGTTCTTC	CSAQLYNEQFF